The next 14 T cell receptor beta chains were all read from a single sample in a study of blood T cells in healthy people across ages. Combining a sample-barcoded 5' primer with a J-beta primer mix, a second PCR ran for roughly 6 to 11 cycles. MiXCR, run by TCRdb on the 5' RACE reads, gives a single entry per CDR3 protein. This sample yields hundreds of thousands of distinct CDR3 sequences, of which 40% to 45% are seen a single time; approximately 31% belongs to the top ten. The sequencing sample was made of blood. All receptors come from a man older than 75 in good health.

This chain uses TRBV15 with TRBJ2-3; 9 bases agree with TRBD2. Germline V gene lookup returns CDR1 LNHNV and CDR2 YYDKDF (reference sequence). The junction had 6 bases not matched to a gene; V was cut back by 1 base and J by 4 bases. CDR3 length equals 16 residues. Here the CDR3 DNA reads TGTGCCACCAGCAGAGTTGGGCGGGAGGGATCAGATACGCAGTATTTT. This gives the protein CATSRVGREGSDTQYF. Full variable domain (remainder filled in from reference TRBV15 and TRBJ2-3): DAMVIQNPRYQVTQFGKPVTLSCSQTLNHNVMYWYQQKSSQAPKLLFHYYDKDFNNEADTPDNFQSRRPNTSFCFLDIRSPGLGDTAMYLCATSRVGREGSDTQYFGPGTRLTVL.

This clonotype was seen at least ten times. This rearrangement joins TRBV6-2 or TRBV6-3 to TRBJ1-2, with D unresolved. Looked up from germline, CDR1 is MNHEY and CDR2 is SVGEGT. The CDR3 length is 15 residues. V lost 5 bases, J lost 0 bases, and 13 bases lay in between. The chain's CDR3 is CASSLPGPTNYGYTF. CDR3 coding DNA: TGTGCCAGCAGTCTACCCGGGCCGACTAACTATGGCTACACCTTC.

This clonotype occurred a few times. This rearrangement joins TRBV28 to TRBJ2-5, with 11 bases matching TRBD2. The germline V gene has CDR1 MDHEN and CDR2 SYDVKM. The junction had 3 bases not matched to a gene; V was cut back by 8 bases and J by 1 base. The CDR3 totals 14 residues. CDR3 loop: CASVTSGVQETQYF. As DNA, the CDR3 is TGTGCCAGCGTGACTAGCGGGGTCCAAGAGACCCAGTACTTC.

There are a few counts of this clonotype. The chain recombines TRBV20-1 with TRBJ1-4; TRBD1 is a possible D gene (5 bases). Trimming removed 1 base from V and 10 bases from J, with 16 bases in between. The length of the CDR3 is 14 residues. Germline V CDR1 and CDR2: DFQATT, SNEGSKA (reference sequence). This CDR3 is CSARVTGAKGKLFF. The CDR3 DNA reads TGCAGTGCTAGAGTGACCGGGGCAAAAGGAAAACTGTTTTTT.

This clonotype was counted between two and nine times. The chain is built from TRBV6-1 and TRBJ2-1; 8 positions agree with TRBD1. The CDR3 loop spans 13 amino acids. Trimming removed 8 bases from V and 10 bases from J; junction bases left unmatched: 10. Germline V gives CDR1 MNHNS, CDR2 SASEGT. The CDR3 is CASPPDRDREQFF. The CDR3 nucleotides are TGTGCCAGCCCACCGGACAGGGACAGAGAGCAGTTCTTC.

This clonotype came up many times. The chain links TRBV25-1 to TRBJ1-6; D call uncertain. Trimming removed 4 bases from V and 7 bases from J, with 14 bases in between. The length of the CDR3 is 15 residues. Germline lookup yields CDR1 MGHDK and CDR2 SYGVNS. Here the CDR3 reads CASSGTRRSNSPLHF. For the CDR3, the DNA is TGTGCCAGCAGTGGAACTCGGAGAAGCAATTCACCCCTCCACTTT.

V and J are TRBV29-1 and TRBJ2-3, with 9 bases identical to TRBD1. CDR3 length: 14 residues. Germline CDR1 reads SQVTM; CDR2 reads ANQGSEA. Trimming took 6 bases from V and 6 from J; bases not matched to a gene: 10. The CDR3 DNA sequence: TGCAGCGTCCCTGGGACAGGGTCAGTGGATACGCAGTATTTT. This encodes CSVPGTGSVDTQYF.

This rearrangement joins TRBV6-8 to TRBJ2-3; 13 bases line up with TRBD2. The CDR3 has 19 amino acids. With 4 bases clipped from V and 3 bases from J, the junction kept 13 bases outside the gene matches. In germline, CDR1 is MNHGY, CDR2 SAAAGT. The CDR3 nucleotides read TGTGCCAGCAGTTCCCTCTTACTAGCGGGGGGGCCCCGTACAGATACGCAGTATTTT. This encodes CASSSLLLAGGPRTDTQYF.

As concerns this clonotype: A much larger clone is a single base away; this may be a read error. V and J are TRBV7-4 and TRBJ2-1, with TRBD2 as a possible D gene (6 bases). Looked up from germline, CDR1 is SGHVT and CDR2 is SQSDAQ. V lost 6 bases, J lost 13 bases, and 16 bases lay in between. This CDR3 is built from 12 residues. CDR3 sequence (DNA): TGTGCCAGCAGTTGTATACGGGAGACCCAGTTCTTC. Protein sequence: CASSCIRETQFF. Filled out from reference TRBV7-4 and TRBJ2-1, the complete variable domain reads GAGVSQSPRYKVAKRGRDVALRCDSISGHVTLYWYRQTLGQGSEVLTYSQSDAQRDKSGRPSGRFSAERPERSVSTLKIQRTEQGDSAVYLCASSCIRETQFFGPGTRLTVL.

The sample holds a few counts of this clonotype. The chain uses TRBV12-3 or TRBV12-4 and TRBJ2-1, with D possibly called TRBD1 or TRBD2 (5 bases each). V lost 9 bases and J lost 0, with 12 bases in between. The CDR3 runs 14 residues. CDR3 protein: CASRDHNSYNEQFF. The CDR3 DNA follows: TGTGCCAGTCGGGACCACAACTCCTACAATGAGCAGTTCTTC.

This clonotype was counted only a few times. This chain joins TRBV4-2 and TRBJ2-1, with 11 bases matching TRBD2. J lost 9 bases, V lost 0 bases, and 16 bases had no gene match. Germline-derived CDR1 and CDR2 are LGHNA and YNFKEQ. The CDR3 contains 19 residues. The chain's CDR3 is CASSQDNWASGRPAGEQFF. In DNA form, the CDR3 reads TGTGCCAGCAGCCAAGATAACTGGGCTAGCGGGAGGCCAGCGGGTGAGCAGTTCTTC.

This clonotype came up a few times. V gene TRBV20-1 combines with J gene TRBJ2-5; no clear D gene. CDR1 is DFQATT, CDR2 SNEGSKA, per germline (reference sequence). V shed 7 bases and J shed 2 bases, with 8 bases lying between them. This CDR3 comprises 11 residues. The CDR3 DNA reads TGCAGTGGGGCAAAACAAGAGACCCAGTACTTC. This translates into CSGAKQETQYF.

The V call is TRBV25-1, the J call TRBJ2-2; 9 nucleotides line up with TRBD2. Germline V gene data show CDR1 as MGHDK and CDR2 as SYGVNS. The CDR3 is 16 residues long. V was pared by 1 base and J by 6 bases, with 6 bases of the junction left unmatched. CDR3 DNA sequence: TGTGCCAGCAGTGAATTCGCGGGAGGGCTGGCCGGGGAGCTGTTTTTT. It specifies CASSEFAGGLAGELFF. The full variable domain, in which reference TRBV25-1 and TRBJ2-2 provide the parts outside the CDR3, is EADIYQTPRYLVIGTGKKITLECSQTMGHDKMYWYQQDPGMELHLIHYSYGVNSTEKGDLSSESTVSRIRTEHFPLTLESARPSHTSQYLCASSEFAGGLAGELFFGEGSRLTVL.

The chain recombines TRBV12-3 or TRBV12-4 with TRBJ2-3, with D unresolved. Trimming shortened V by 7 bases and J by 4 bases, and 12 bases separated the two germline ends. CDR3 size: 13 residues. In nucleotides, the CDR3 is TGTGCCAGCAAGCCAAGAAGGGCAGATACGCAGTATTTT. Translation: CASKPRRADTQYF.